The 10 T cell receptor beta chains presented below share a single source sample, sequenced in a study of vaccination effects on CD4 cells after COVID-19. This table comes from immunoSEQ multiplex PCR, and its TCRdb copy is limited to in-frame clones, with some not included. The sample gives fewer than 65,000 clones, 81% of which show up once; about 2.4% is in the top ten. Prior to sequencing, the ViraFEST assay stimulated PBMC with viral peptide pools, which expanded the antigen-specific CD4+ T cells. CD4+ T cells were isolated after around 10 days of culture. Their antigens are not known. The sequencing here drew on CD4+ T cells from PBMCs cultured with HCoV-229E spike peptides, taken before COVID-19 vaccination. All receptors come from a human donor who received a COVID-19 vaccine.

V and J are TRBV6-5 and TRBJ1-5; D unresolved. There are 14 residues in the CDR3. Germline V gene data show CDR1 as MNHEY and CDR2 as SVGAGI. V was cut by 6 bases and J by 7 bases, with 16 bases left in between. The DNA of the CDR3 is TGTGCCAGCAGCTCCTTTCGTGGGGAGCAGCCCCAGCATTTT. Translation: CASSSFRGEQPQHF.

This chain connects TRBV9 to TRBJ1-2; D is perhaps TRBD1 (5 bases). The CDR3 consists of 16 residues. Germline loops: CDR1 SGDLS, CDR2 YYNGEE. Trimming removed 1 base at V and 8 bases at J, with 21 bases between. In DNA, the CDR3 is TGTGCCAGCAGCGTAATAGGGGCGCAGACCTATGGGGGCTACACCTTC. This sequence encodes CASSVIGAQTYGGYTF.

In DNA form, the CDR3 reads TGTGCCAGCAGCCTAACAGGGGAGGGTCAGCCCCAGCATTTT. Translated: CASSLTGEGQPQHF. The chain is built from TRBV7-9 and TRBJ1-5, with 7 bases aligning to TRBD1. V lost 5 bases, J lost 6 bases, and 7 bases stayed unmatched. The germline gives CDR1 SEHNR, CDR2 FQNEAQ (reference sequence). The CDR3 is 14 residues long. Complete variable domain (other parts from reference TRBV7-9 and TRBJ1-5): DTGVSQNPRHKITKRGQNVTFRCDPISEHNRLYWYRQTLGQGPEFLTYFQNEAQLEKSRLLSDRFSAERPKGSFSTLEIQRTEQGDSAMYLCASSLTGEGQPQHFGDGTRLSIL.

The chain joins TRBV7-9 to TRBJ2-7, with TRBD2 matching over 8 bases. The CDR3 runs 16 residues. CDR1 SEHNR and CDR2 FQNEAQ come from the germline V gene (reference sequence). Trimming at V came to 3 bases and at J to 2 bases, leaving 9 bases not matched to a gene. The CDR3 bases are TGTGCCAGCAGCTTGGTTCCCGCGGGGGGTCCCTACGAGCAGTACGTC. Encoded protein: CASSLVPAGGPYEQYV.

In DNA form, the CDR3 reads TGTGCCAGCAGCTTAGACGGTCTTCCGGGAGATACGCAGTATTTT. This encodes CASSLDGLPGDTQYF. V and J are TRBV11-2 and TRBJ2-3, with D unclear. This CDR3 region has 15 residues. V lost 0 bases, J lost 5 bases, and 12 bases lay in between. Germline CDR1 SGHAT, CDR2 FQNNGV.

This clone was found once. V is TRBV28 and J is TRBJ2-3; D may correspond to TRBD1 or TRBD2 (6 bases each). CDR3 length: 15 residues. Trimming removed 3 bases from V and 2 bases from J, with 12 bases in between. Germline-derived CDR1 and CDR2 are MDHEN and SYDVKM. The CDR3 is CASSLVGGSTDTQYF. CDR3 in DNA: TGTGCCAGCAGTTTGGTGGGGGGCTCCACAGATACGCAGTATTTT.

The chain carries TRBV2 and TRBJ2-5; D unresolved. Between the trimmed V and J ends, which lost 6 bases and 5 bases, there was a span of 10 bases. The CDR3 covers 12 residues. Germline CDR1 reads SNHLY; CDR2 reads FYNNEI. DNA for the CDR3: TGTGCCAGCAGCTCCCTAGGCGAGACCCAGTACTTC. This encodes CASSSLGETQYF.

The genes are TRBV24-1 and TRBJ2-3; 9 nucleotides line up with TRBD1. From germline, CDR1 is KGHDR and CDR2 SFDVKD. After removal of 5 bases from V and 6 bases from J, the junction contained 23 bases not matched to a gene. This CDR3 spans 20 amino acids. The CDR3 bases are TGTGCCACCAGTGTGTCGAGGGACAGGGACACTGGTATGAGTTTGGATACGCAGTATTTT. Its protein is CATSVSRDRDTGMSLDTQYF.

This clone was seen once. The V gene is TRBV5-5, the J gene TRBJ1-6, with D hard to call. The CDR3 is 17 residues long. CDR1 is SGHKS and CDR2 is YYEKEE in the germline V gene (reference sequence). Trimming took off 3 bases at V and 0 bases at J, with 13 bases between the two ends. CDR3 in DNA: TGTGCCAGCAGCTCGGGGTTGAGGAGCTCCTATAATTCACCCCTCCACTTT. This gives the protein CASSSGLRSSYNSPLHF.

The table lists this clone with a few counts. This chain connects TRBV5-4 to TRBJ1-5, with D perhaps matching TRBD1 (5 bases). V dropped 0 bases and J dropped 3 bases, with 7 bases sitting between them. CDR3 length equals 14 residues. Germline loops: CDR1 SGHNT, CDR2 YYREEE (reference sequence). The CDR3 protein is CASSLAGHNQPQHF. CDR3 in DNA: TGTGCCAGCAGCTTGGCAGGGCACAATCAGCCCCAGCATTTT.